A selection of T cell receptor beta chains follows, all from one sample in a study of blood T cell repertoires in COVID-19. Assay used: immunoSEQ multiplex PCR; TCRdb lists only in-frame clones, some missing. The sample records about 120,000 clones, 90% being singletons. Material for sequencing was peripheral blood. Source of these receptors: a man aged 60 to 69 with COVID-19, enrolled during active disease. Each CDR3 is given without its conserved first and last residue. Each record gives: CDR3 protein, V gene, J gene.

ASSGTSYEQY	TRBV12-3/TRBV12-4	TRBJ2-7
ASSTAGTGLYGYT	TRBV7-2	TRBJ1-2
ASSIRGQGAYEQY	TRBV19	TRBJ2-7
ASSYSREMQF	TRBV6-5	TRBJ2-1
ASSRDRANTEAF	TRBV19	TRBJ1-1
ASTRTGVLSGANVLT	TRBV2	TRBJ2-6
ASGTGTGDYEQY	TRBV18	TRBJ2-7
ASSHPGKGIYGYT	TRBV4-1	TRBJ1-2
ASSSTSGRAGDTQY	TRBV28	TRBJ2-3
ASSTKGQGWNSPLH	TRBV7-9	TRBJ1-6
ASSQAGGGNEQF	TRBV14	TRBJ2-1
AISELQVLNTGELF	TRBV10-3	TRBJ2-2
ASSVGVAGSGQF	TRBV9	TRBJ2-1
AISRDRESLGGYT	TRBV10-3	TRBJ1-2
ATSDSRARGVYEQY	TRBV24-1	TRBJ2-7
ASTTGGAGANVLT	TRBV19	TRBJ2-6
ASRGASDTQY	TRBV9	TRBJ2-3
AWSDRVGEKLF	TRBV30	TRBJ1-4
ASSLEAGAGQETQY	TRBV5-1	TRBJ2-5
ASSPEGWGDGYT	TRBV18	TRBJ1-2
ASSTGTSVFEQY	TRBV2	TRBJ2-7
ATSRDRGGGPTDTQY	TRBV15	TRBJ2-3
ASSLSDRVNNEQF	TRBV5-1	TRBJ2-1
ASSQDRSGLFTDTQY	TRBV4-1	TRBJ2-3
ASSYRQPDGYT	TRBV5-1	TRBJ1-2
ASSGGGYEQY	TRBV6-5	TRBJ2-7
ASSTGGTGANVLT	TRBV11-2	TRBJ2-6
ASEGSGMETQY	TRBV7-9	TRBJ2-5
ASSLRDRDEKLF	TRBV5-5	TRBJ1-4
ASSGLARGVTNEKLF	TRBV2	TRBJ1-4
ASSWNRAYEQY	TRBV11-2	TRBJ2-7
ATYSGIQNEQF	TRBV11-1	TRBJ2-1
ASSFREGTEAF	TRBV5-4	TRBJ1-1
ASSSGRDEQF	TRBV27	TRBJ2-1
ASSALAGLYEQY	TRBV2	TRBJ2-7
ASSQLDRVDSPLH	TRBV4-2	TRBJ1-6
ASSESRDTNTGELF	TRBV10-2	TRBJ2-2
ASSQDGQGGSPLH	TRBV4-3	TRBJ1-6
ASSQLAGSSPYEQY	TRBV3-1/TRBV3-2	TRBJ2-7
AISDPGTGTDEQY	TRBV10-3	TRBJ2-7
ASSLGSGSSTDTQY	TRBV7-9	TRBJ2-3
ASSKRQGSGYGYT	TRBV6-5	TRBJ1-2
ASSLDLGTHHYEQY	TRBV27	TRBJ2-7
SASGGLQVGNTIY	TRBV20-1	TRBJ1-3
ASSFSTGGTEAF	TRBV11-2	TRBJ1-1